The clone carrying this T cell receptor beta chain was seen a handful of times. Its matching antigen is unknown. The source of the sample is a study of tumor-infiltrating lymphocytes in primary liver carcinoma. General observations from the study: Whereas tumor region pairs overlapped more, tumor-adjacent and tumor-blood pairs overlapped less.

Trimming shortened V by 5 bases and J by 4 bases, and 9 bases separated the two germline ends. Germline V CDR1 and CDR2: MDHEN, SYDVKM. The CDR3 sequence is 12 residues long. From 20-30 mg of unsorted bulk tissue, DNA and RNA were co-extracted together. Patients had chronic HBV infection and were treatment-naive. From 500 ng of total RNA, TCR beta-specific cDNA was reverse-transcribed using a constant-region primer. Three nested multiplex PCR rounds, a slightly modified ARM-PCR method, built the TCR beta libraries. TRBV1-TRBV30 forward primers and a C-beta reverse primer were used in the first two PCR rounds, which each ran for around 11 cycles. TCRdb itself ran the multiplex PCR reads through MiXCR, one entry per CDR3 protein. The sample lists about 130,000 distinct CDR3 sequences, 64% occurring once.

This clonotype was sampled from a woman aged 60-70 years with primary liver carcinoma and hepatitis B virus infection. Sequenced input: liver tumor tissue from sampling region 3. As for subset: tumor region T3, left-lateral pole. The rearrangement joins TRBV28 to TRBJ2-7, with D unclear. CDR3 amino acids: CASSQTAYEQYF. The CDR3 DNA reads TGTGCCAGCAGTCAGACCGCATACGAGCAGTACTTC.